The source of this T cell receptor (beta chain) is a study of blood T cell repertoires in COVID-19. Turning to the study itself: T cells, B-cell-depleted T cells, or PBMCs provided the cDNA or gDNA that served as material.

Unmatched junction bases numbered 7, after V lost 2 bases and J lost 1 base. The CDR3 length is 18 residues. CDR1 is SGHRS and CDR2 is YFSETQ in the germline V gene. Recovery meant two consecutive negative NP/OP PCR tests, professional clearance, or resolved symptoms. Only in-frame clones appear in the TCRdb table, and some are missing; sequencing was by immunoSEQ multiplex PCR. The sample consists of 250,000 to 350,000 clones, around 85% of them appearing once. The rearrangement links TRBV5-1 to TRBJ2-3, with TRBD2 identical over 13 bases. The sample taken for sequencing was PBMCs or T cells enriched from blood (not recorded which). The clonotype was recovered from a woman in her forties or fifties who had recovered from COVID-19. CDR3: CASSLGLAGATGTDTQYF. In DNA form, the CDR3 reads TGCGCCAGCAGCTTAGGACTAGCGGGGGCAACCGGCACAGATACGCAGTATTTT.